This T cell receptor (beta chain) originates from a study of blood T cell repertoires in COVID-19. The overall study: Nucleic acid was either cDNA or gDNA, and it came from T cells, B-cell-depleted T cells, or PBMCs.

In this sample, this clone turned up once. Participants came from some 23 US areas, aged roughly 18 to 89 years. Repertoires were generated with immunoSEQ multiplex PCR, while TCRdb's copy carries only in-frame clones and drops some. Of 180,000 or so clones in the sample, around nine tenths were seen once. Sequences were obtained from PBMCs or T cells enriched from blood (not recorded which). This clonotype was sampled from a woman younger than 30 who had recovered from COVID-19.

This CDR3 is CASRYLCSNQPQHF. For the CDR3, the DNA is TGTGCCAGCAGATATCTGTGTAGCAATCAGCCCCAGCATTTT. This chain links TRBV6-4 with TRBJ1-5; no clear D gene. This CDR3 is built from 14 residues. Trimming pared 6 bases from V and 0 bases from J, leaving 9 bases between. Germline V gene lookup returns CDR1 MRHNA and CDR2 SNTAGT.